This note documents a single TCR beta chain sequence. Recruits, aged roughly 18 to 100 years, lived in about two dozen US areas. Allocation to cohorts depended on clinical history reported by the participants. The data originate from a study of blood T cell repertoires in COVID-19. Study-level background: Symptom resolution, clearance, or two negative PCRs marked donors in Cohort 3 as recovered.

In the authors' methods: Reference gene primer amplification in the assay estimated nucleated cell counts. Method: immunoSEQ multiplex PCR; TCRdb's copy keeps in-frame clones and lacks some. V and J calls plus clone size are reproduced from that table; the DNA served to infer D and trimming. The profile covers around 360,000 clones, with more than 70% appearing a single time and approximately 1.9% taken by the ten largest. The sequence was obtained from a man aged 35-49 years in a cohort exposed to, infected with or recovered from COVID-19 (not recorded which). The sample was PBMCs or T cells enriched from blood (not recorded which).

The CDR3, as DNA: TGCGCCAGCAGCTCAGGGCCTGGAAACACCATATATTTT. Translating it yields CASSSGPGNTIYF. The chain employs TRBV5-1 and TRBJ1-3; TRBD1 might be the D (5 bases). The V end was cut by 3 bases, the J end by 2 bases, with 6 bases between. Germline lookup yields CDR1 SGHRS and CDR2 YFSETQ. The CDR3 length is 13 residues.